This TCR beta chain derives from a study of T cells after yellow fever vaccination. TCRdb reanalysed the 5' RACE reads using MiXCR and keeps one entry per CDR3 protein. The top ten clones hold around 25% of a sample with some 340,000 distinct CDR3 sequences, about 4% of them seen once. The V and J ends lost 7 bases and 2 bases respectively, with 13 bases between them. Looked up from germline, CDR1 is MDHEN and CDR2 is SYDVKM. The CDR3 has 14 residues. J is TRBJ2-3 and V is TRBV28, with D possibly matching TRBD1 (5 bases). The origin of this receptor is a man aged 18-30 years who received the YFV17D yellow fever vaccine. Here the sequenced sample was PBMCs, taken 5 days after the yellow fever booster vaccination. CDR3 sequence: CASKGRAFTDTQYF. CDR3 nucleotides: TGTGCCAGCAAGGGCAGGGCTTTCACAGATACGCAGTATTTT.